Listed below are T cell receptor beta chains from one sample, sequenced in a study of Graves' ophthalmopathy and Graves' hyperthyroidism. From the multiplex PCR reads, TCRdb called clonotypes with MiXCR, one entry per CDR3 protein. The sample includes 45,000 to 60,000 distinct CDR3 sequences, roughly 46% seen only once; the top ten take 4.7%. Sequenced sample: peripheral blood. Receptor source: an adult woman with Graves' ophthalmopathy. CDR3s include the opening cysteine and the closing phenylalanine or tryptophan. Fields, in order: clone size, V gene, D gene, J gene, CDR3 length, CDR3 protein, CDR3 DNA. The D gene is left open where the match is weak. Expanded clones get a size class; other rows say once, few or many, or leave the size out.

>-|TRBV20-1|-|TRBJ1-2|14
CSATSGSTIYGYTF
TGCAGTGCTACTAGCGGAAGCACCATCTATGGCTACACCTTC
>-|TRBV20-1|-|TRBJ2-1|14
CSASWQGSRDEQFF
TGCAGTGCTAGCTGGCAGGGGAGTAGGGATGAGCAGTTCTTC
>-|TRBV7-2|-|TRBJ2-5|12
CASQDSTETQYF
TGTGCCAGCCAGGACAGCACGGAGACCCAGTACTTC
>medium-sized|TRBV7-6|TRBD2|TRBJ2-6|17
CASSFQPTSAGANVLTF
TGTGCCAGCAGCTTCCAGCCAACTAGCGCTGGGGCCAACGTCCTGACTTTC
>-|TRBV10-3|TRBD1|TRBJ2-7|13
CAISGAGGREQYF
TGTGCCATCAGTGGGGCAGGGGGCAGGGAGCAGTACTTC
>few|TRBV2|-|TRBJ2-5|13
CASSSGQQETQYF
TGTGCTAGTTCCAGCGGTCAACAAGAGACCCAGTACTTC
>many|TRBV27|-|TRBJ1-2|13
CASSWGQNYGYTF
TGTGCCAGCAGTTGGGGACAAAACTATGGCTACACCTTC
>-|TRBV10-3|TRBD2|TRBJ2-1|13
CAISDLADNEQFF
TGTGCCATCAGTGATCTAGCGGACAATGAGCAGTTCTTC
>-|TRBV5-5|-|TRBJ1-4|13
CASSLDMFEGLFF
TGTGCCAGCAGCTTGGATATGTTTGAGGGACTGTTTTTT
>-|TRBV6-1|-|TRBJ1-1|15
CASSEEVTDIPEAFF
TGTGCCAGCAGTGAGGAGGTGACAGACATACCTGAAGCTTTCTTT
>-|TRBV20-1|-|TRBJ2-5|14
CKTSSSGQQETQYF
TGCAAGACTAGTTCCAGCGGTCAACAAGAGACCCAGTACTTC
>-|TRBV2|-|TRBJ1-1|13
CASSAEGQTEAFF
TGTGCCAGCAGTGCGGAGGGTCAGACTGAAGCTTTCTTT
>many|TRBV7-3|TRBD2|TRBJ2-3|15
CASSPVAGGTDTQYF
TGTGCCAGCAGCCCAGTAGCGGGAGGGACAGATACGCAGTATTTT
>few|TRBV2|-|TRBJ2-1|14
CASIRGQASNEQFF
TGTGCCAGCATCCGCGGCCAGGCTTCCAATGAGCAGTTCTTC
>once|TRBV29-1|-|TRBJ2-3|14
CNSGEDTHTDTQYF
TGCAACTCCGGGGAAGACACTCACACAGATACGCAGTATTTT
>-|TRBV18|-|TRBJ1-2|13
CASSPQADYGYTF
TGTGCCAGCTCACCTCAGGCGGACTATGGCTACACCTTC
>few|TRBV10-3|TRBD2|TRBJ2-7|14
CAIGTSGRAHEQYF
TGTGCCATCGGGACTAGCGGTCGAGCACACGAGCAGTACTTC
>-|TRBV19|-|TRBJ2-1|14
CASSTRTSYNEQFF
TGTGCCAGTAGTACTCGGACATCCTACAATGAGCAGTTCTTC
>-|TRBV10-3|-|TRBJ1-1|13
CAISEQGITEAFF
TGTGCCATCAGCGAGCAGGGGATCACTGAAGCTTTCTTC
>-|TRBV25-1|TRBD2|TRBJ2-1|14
CARPTSGSYNEQFF
TGTGCTAGACCGACTAGCGGTTCCTACAATGAGCAGTTCTTC